This entry features one TCR beta chain sequence. The target of this receptor is not known. Nothing much larger sits one base from this clone, and base qualities are not available. Receptor amplification or capture employed the immunoSEQ multiplex PCR assay. TCRdb stores this immuneACCESS table with in-frame sequences only. Part of the clones is absent; in the studies checked, under half of the shortfall reflects unresolved V genes, and no reason is known for the rest. In this sample the table shows roughly 10,000 clones, about 82% of which occur a single time. The top ten clonotypes cover around 2% of the sample. This entry belongs to a study of circulating tumor DNA in untreated peripheral T-cell lymphoma (dated by TCRdb to the early 2020s). Baseline tumor tissue collected before treatment was sequenced to identify tumor-specific TCR clonotypes. To monitor patients with peripheral T-cell lymphoma who were getting frontline treatment on a trial, the study applied next-generation sequencing to T-cell receptor sequences.

The germline V gene encodes CDR1 SQVTM and CDR2 ANQGSEA. Taken from cysteine to phenylalanine, the CDR3 has 17 residues. The entry retains the CDR3 DNA only, 51 bases that are in frame from base 1. Unmatched junction bases come to 14, with V trimmed by 1 base and J by 4 bases. Points the paper makes about the study in general: Tumor-specific clonotypes turned up in over 75% of patients, identified from roughly 86% of baseline tissues and from about 67% of baseline serum samples.

The sequenced sample consisted of tumor tissue. This receptor chain uses TRBV29-1 and TRBJ1-2; 8 bases in the junction line up with TRBD1. The receptor's source is a human donor with peripheral T-cell lymphoma. The nucleotides read TGCAGCGTTGAAGTCGGCCGCGGGACAGGCAATTCCTATGGCTACACCTTC. Its translation is CSVEVGRGTGNSYGYTF. The variable domain in full, with residues beyond the CDR3 obtained from the reference TRBV29-1 and TRBJ1-2 genes, is SAVISQKPSRDICQRGTSLTIQCQVDSQVTMMFWYRQQPGQSLTLIATANQGSEATYESGFVIDKFPISRPNLTFSTLTVSNMSPEDSSIYLCSVEVGRGTGNSYGYTFGSGTRLTVV.